This TCR beta chain was identified during a study of blood T cells in healthy people across ages. Study results and limitations: Unsorted PBMC material precluded a definitive naive versus antigen-experienced comparison.

The germline V and J ends were trimmed by 6 bases and 4 bases, with 15 bases remaining between them. The CDR3 is made up of 13 amino acids. Germline CDR1 and CDR2: SQVTM and ANQGSEA. With regard to this clonotype: As yet, its antigen is unknown.

Sample-barcoded 5' priming and a J-beta primer mix drove a second PCR of roughly 6 to 12 cycles. TCRdb processed the 5' RACE reads anew with MiXCR; each CDR3 protein has one entry. The sample has about 640,000 distinct CDR3 sequences; 45% to 65% are singletons. Sequences were obtained from blood. This chain connects TRBV29-1 to TRBJ2-5, with D perhaps matching TRBD2 (6 bases). The clonotype comes from a man aged 60 to 75 in good health. CDR3 DNA: TGCAGCGTCCCCGGCGGAGGGGCAGAGACCCAGTACTTC. Its translation: CSVPGGGAETQYF. Variable domain in full (rest from reference TRBV29-1 and TRBJ2-5): SAVISQKPSRDICQRGTSLTIQCQVDSQVTMMFWYRQQPGQSLTLIATANQGSEATYESGFVIDKFPISRPNLTFSTLTVSNMSPEDSSIYLCSVPGGGAETQYFGPGTRLLVL.